Shown below are 29 T cell receptor beta chains from a single sample sequenced in a study of radiotherapy plus CTLA-4 blockade in lung cancer. Here immunoSEQ multiplex PCR was the method, and the copy in TCRdb shows in-frame clones only, minus some. The sample shows tens of thousands of clones, around 75% of them seen only once. The sample was peripheral blood, taken from a patient treated with radiotherapy plus ipilimumab. These receptors were collected from a human donor with non-small cell lung cancer who had a complete response to radiotherapy plus ipilimumab.

This chain uses TRBV10-3 with TRBJ1-2, with D perhaps TRBD1 (5 bases). This CDR3 is 14 amino acids long. Trimming removed 3 bases from V and 5 bases from J, with 13 bases in between. Germline CDR1 reads ENHRY; CDR2 reads SYGVKD. The CDR3 here is CAISERQDTYGYTF. The CDR3 bases are TGTGCCATCAGTGAACGGCAGGACACGTATGGCTACACCTTC.

On this clone: Compared with germline, one end of the junction differs, possibly owing to a read error. The same CDR3 also results from other DNA sequences found in this sample. This chain connects TRBV13 to TRBJ2-2; D possibly corresponds to TRBD1 (6 bases). Germline assignment: CDR1 PRHDT and CDR2 FYEKMQ (reference sequence). The CDR3 is made up of 17 amino acids. DNA of the CDR3: TGTGCCAGCAGCTCATCGAGGGGACACACGAACACCGGGGAGCTATTTTTT. This codes for CASSSSRGHTNTGELFF.

The V gene is TRBV30, the J gene TRBJ1-5; a weak D match, TRBD1 (5 bases). Germline CDR1 is GTSNPN and CDR2 is SVGIG (reference sequence). This CDR3 has 13 amino acids. The CDR3 coding sequence is TGTGCGGTTGGCCAGGGTTGGAATCAGCCCCAGCATTTT. Amino acids: CAVGQGWNQPQHF.

The sample holds a few counts of this clone. This sequence joins TRBV27 and TRBJ1-6; 11 nucleotides align to TRBD1. Germline values: CDR1 MNHEY, CDR2 SMNVEV (reference sequence). Losses at the gene ends were 4 bases for V and 10 bases for J; bases not matched to a gene: 12. There are 17 residues in the CDR3. Here the CDR3 DNA reads TGTGCCAGCAGTTCCGGGACAGGGGGTTTTTCTCTCTCACCCCTCCACTTT. It is translated as CASSSGTGGFSLSPLHF.

This clone was detected a few times. The chain combines TRBV9 with TRBJ2-7; TRBD2 is a possible D gene (6 bases). Germline V gene sequence: CDR1 SGDLS, CDR2 YYNGEE. V lost 2 bases and J 6 bases, leaving 15 bases between the germline ends. CDR3 length: 14 amino acids. The CDR3 sequence: CASSVRGWEGEQYF. In DNA, the CDR3 is TGTGCCAGCAGCGTCCGGGGGTGGGAAGGCGAGCAGTACTTC.

V and J are TRBV5-5 and TRBJ2-7, with 7 positions matching TRBD2. The germline gives CDR1 SGHKS, CDR2 YYEKEE (reference sequence). CDR3 length: 16 residues. The trim removed 3 bases at V and 2 bases at J, leaving 11 bases unmatched. The CDR3 protein is CASSSNGLVRTYEQYV. CDR3 bases: TGTGCCAGCAGCTCAAACGGACTAGTGAGGACCTACGAGCAGTACGTC.

The V call is TRBV5-1, the J call TRBJ2-7; no definite D call. V lost 4 bases to trimming and J lost 0 bases, with 14 bases between them. The CDR3 loop spans 15 amino acids. In germline, CDR1 is SGHRS, CDR2 YFSETQ. The CDR3 DNA reads as TGCGCCAGCAGCCTATCGGTCGAAAGCTCCTACGAGCAGTACTTC. Translating gives CASSLSVESSYEQYF.

The CDR3 region has the DNA TGTGCCACCAGCAGAGAGACAGGTGAACCCTTTGAGCAGTACTTC. Its protein product is CATSRETGEPFEQYF. The chain joins TRBV15 to TRBJ2-7, with D tentatively TRBD1 (6 bases). Trimming cost V 0 bases and J 7 bases, with 16 bases left between them. This CDR3 has 15 amino acids. Germline-derived CDR1 and CDR2 are LNHNV and YYDKDF (reference sequence).

This clone appeared a single time. The chain employs TRBV6-5 and TRBJ1-1; 7 bases align to TRBD1. V shed 2 bases, J shed 1 base, and the junction held 4 bases outside the gene matches. The length of the CDR3 is 15 residues. The germline CDR1 and CDR2 sequences are MNHEY and SVGAGI. The chain's CDR3 is CASSYQGQQNTEAFF. The CDR3 coding sequence is TGTGCCAGCAGTTACCAGGGACAGCAGAACACTGAAGCTTTCTTT.

V is TRBV7-9 and J is TRBJ2-7, with 9 bases aligning to TRBD1. CDR1 is SEHNR, CDR2 FQNEAQ, per germline (reference sequence). V lost 4 bases and J lost 0; bases outside the gene matches: 4. The CDR3 has 15 amino acids. The CDR3 coding sequence is TGTGCCAGCAGCTCCGGGACAGGGAGCTCCTACGAGCAGTACTTC. This codes for CASSSGTGSSYEQYF.

The chain combines TRBV7-9 with TRBJ2-5; possible D gene TRBD2, 5 bases. The CDR3 contains 12 residues. The ends were cut back, 7 bases at V and 5 bases at J, with 11 bases in the middle. Germline V gives CDR1 SEHNR, CDR2 FQNEAQ (reference sequence). CDR3 in DNA: TGTGCCAGCACCTACGGCGGGGAGACCCAGTACTTC. Translating gives CASTYGGETQYF.

The chain combines TRBV19 with TRBJ2-3; no definite D call. V dropped 0 bases and J dropped 2 bases, with 6 bases sitting between them. The CDR3 totals 14 residues. Germline V gives CDR1 LNHDA, CDR2 SQIVND (reference sequence). CDR3: CASSIDPFTDTQYF. The DNA of the CDR3 is TGTGCCAGTAGTATAGATCCGTTCACAGATACGCAGTATTTT. The variable domain in full, completed from reference TRBV19 and TRBJ2-3, reads DGGITQSPKYLFRKEGQNVTLSCEQNLNHDAMYWYRQDPGQGLRLIYYSQIVNDFQKGDIAEGYSVSREKKESFPLTVTSAQKNPTAFYLCASSIDPFTDTQYFGPGTRLTVL.

The chain carries TRBV25-1 and TRBJ1-2; D might be TRBD1 (6 bases). With 5 bases removed from V and 8 bases from J, the gap between germline ends came to 21 bases. The CDR3 loop spans 15 amino acids. CDR1 and CDR2 (germline): MGHDK, SYGVNS. In nucleotides, the CDR3 is TGTGCCAGCAGTCGTTCTGAGGTGTGGGGGCGGGGCTACACCTTC. Amino acids: CASSRSEVWGRGYTF.

J is TRBJ2-1 and V is TRBV7-2, with TRBD2 identical over 13 bases. This CDR3 is 16 amino acids long. The ends lost 1 base at V and 8 bases at J; junction bases unmatched: 5. Germline lookup yields CDR1 SGHTA and CDR2 FQGNSA. CDR3 amino acids: CASSLVGTSGADEQFF. The DNA of the CDR3 is TGTGCCAGCAGCTTAGTCGGGACTAGCGGGGCCGATGAGCAGTTCTTC.

V gene TRBV4-3 combines with J gene TRBJ1-2; weak D call: TRBD1 (6 bases). Trimming removed 1 base at V and 0 bases at J, with 9 bases between. The CDR3 contains 15 residues. Looked up from germline, CDR1 is LGHNA and CDR2 is YSLEER. CDR3 coding DNA: TGCGCCAGCAGCCAAGGGACAGCAGCTAACTATGGCTACACCTTC. Residues: CASSQGTAANYGYTF.

This clone was seen once. The CDR3 DNA follows: TGTGCCATCAGTGTCGGGGGGAGCACAGATACGCAGTATTTT. This encodes CAISVGGSTDTQYF. This chain uses TRBV10-3 with TRBJ2-3; 7 bases match TRBD2. The CDR3 is 14 residues long. With 4 bases clipped from V and 0 bases from J, the junction kept 1 base outside the gene matches. Per the germline V gene, CDR1 is ENHRY and CDR2 is SYGVKD.

This clone has only a few counts. The chain combines TRBV19 with TRBJ1-3, with D unresolved. Trimming took 5 bases from V and 0 from J, leaving 11 bases between them. This CDR3 is 15 amino acids long. CDR1 LNHDA and CDR2 SQIVND come from the germline V gene (reference sequence). This CDR3 is CASSSHIRSGNTIYF. CDR3 sequence (DNA): TGTGCCAGTAGTTCTCACATCCGCTCTGGAAACACCATATATTTT.

The chain employs TRBV28 and TRBJ2-5, with 7 bases aligning to TRBD2. This CDR3 contains 16 residues. Germline V gene data show CDR1 as MDHEN and CDR2 as SYDVKM. With 3 bases clipped from V and 3 bases from J, the junction kept 10 bases outside the gene matches. CDR3 bases: TGTGCCAGCAGTTTGCCTGGTGGGGGGGGAGAAGAGACCCAGTACTTC. It is translated as CASSLPGGGGEETQYF.

The chain joins TRBV7-8 to TRBJ2-5, with a weak D call TRBD2 (5 bases). V lost 1 base and J lost 5, with 26 bases in between. Germline CDR1 and CDR2: SGHVS and FQNEAQ. The CDR3 is 19 amino acids. CDR3 protein: CASSLVRPMLQGRGETQYF. For the CDR3, the DNA is TGTGCCAGCAGCTTAGTACGGCCGATGTTACAAGGGCGAGGGGAGACCCAGTACTTC.

The chain joins TRBV10-3 to TRBJ2-1; 12 positions agree with TRBD1. Germline CDR1 reads ENHRY; CDR2 reads SYGVKD. This CDR3 is built from 15 residues. After removal of 6 bases from V and 8 bases from J, the junction contained 8 bases not matched to a gene. This CDR3 is CAIRTPGQGADEQFF. Written as DNA, the CDR3 is TGTGCCATCAGGACGCCGGGACAGGGGGCCGATGAGCAGTTCTTC.

The chain is built from TRBV5-8 and TRBJ2-3; D is unresolved. CDR3 length: 11 amino acids. Germline CDR1 reads SGHTS; CDR2 reads YDEGEE. Trimming took 6 bases from V and 6 from J, leaving 8 bases between them. The CDR3: CASTLGDTQYF. For the CDR3, the DNA is TGTGCCAGCACCCTCGGTGATACGCAGTATTTT. The full variable domain, its missing parts supplied by reference TRBV5-8 and TRBJ2-3, is EAGVTQSPTHLIKTRGQQATLRCSPISGHTSVYWYQQALGLGLQFLLWYDEGEERNRGNFPPRFSGRQFPNYSSELNVNALELEDSALYLCASTLGDTQYFGPGTRLTVL.

The chain recombines TRBV18 with TRBJ2-7; TRBD2 agrees at 8 bases. The V segment lost 1 base and the J segment 2 bases; nucleotides outside the gene matches: 4. Germline V gives CDR1 KGHSH, CDR2 LQKENI. The CDR3 is 15 residues long. The CDR3 DNA reads as TGTGCCAGCTCACCACGGACTAGCCTCACCTACGAGCAGTACTTC. Encoded protein: CASSPRTSLTYEQYF.

This chain connects TRBV29-1 to TRBJ1-6; a possible D gene is TRBD1 (6 bases). The CDR3 sequence is 14 residues long. V was clipped by 7 bases and J by 6 bases, with 16 bases between them. The germline CDR1 and CDR2 sequences are SQVTM and ANQGSEA. The CDR3 DNA follows: TGCAGCGCCCGAATGGGGGCCTTTAATTCACCCCTCCACTTT. This codes for CSARMGAFNSPLHF.

The chain combines TRBV7-2 with TRBJ2-6, with 7 bases identical to TRBD1. CDR3 length: 18 residues. The V segment lost 0 bases and the J segment 2 bases; nucleotides outside the gene matches: 7. Germline CDR1 and CDR2: SGHTA and FQGNSA. In nucleotides, the CDR3 is TGTGCCAGCAGCTTAGCTCCAGGGGGAGCAACTGGGGCCAACGTCCTGACTTTC. This encodes CASSLAPGGATGANVLTF.

The genes are TRBV27 and TRBJ1-2; D gene unclear. Germline V gene sequence: CDR1 MNHEY, CDR2 SMNVEV (reference sequence). CDR3 length: 13 amino acids. V was trimmed by 0 bases and J by 8 bases, leaving 10 bases between them. This CDR3 is CASSLSSWSGYTF. The CDR3 DNA sequence: TGTGCCAGCAGTTTATCGTCCTGGAGCGGCTACACCTTC.

Of note for this clone: The sample has other DNA sequences that encode this CDR3 too. This chain connects TRBV30 to TRBJ2-7; 10 nucleotides align to TRBD1. J lost 1 base, V lost 2 bases, and 14 bases had no gene match. Germline V gives CDR1 GTSNPN, CDR2 SVGIG (reference sequence). The CDR3 consists of 18 residues. CDR3 sequence (DNA): TGTGCCTGGAGTCCCGTCCCGGGACAGGGGCCAGGATCCTACGAGCAGTACTTC. It codes for CAWSPVPGQGPGSYEQYF.

CDR3 nucleotides: TGTGCCAGCAGACCGCCGGGCAGGGGCTTGAACACTGAAGCTTTCTTT. Protein product: CASRPPGRGLNTEAFF. The V and J genes are TRBV28 and TRBJ1-1; weak D call: TRBD1 (6 bases). The CDR3 is 16 residues long. Germline-derived CDR1 and CDR2 are MDHEN and SYDVKM. V lost 6 bases and J lost 0, with 17 bases in between.

Concerning this clone itself: Other nucleotide sequences in the sample specify the same CDR3. This chain uses TRBV7-2 with TRBJ2-7, with TRBD1 as a possible D gene (5 bases). In germline, CDR1 is SGHTA, CDR2 FQGNSA. The V end lost 5 bases, the J end lost 4 bases, and 12 bases lay between the germline ends. This CDR3 has 13 residues. The CDR3 region is CASSPEQGYEQYF. In nucleotides, the CDR3 is TGTGCCAGCAGCCCAGAGCAGGGTTACGAGCAGTACTTC.

The chain combines TRBV4-1 with TRBJ1-4; D perhaps matches TRBD1 (5 bases). Trimming took 6 bases from V and 6 from J, leaving 11 bases between them. Looked up from germline, CDR1 is MGHRA and CDR2 is YSYEKL. The CDR3 runs 13 residues. The CDR3 region is CASSRQTDEKLFF. The CDR3 DNA is TGCGCCAGCAGTCGTCAGACAGATGAAAAACTGTTTTTT.